The clone carrying this T cell receptor beta chain occurred a few times. Original processing methods: It was from reference gene primer amplification that nucleated cell counts were estimated. This table comes from immunoSEQ multiplex PCR, and its TCRdb copy is limited to in-frame clones, with some not included. V, J and clone size are those of that table, while D and trimming were read from the DNA. The data hold 70,000 to 90,000 clones, with around nine tenths observed a single time. This specimen comes from a study of blood T cell repertoires in COVID-19. As for the study in general: Acute-phase and convalescent COVID-19 samples originated in the United States, Italy and Spain. T cells, B-cell-depleted T cells, or PBMCs provided the cDNA or gDNA that served as material.

Seattle patients were enrolled during active infection and followed longitudinally. This CDR3 contains 14 residues. J gave up 5 bases and V 4 bases, and 7 bases lay outside the gene matches. Germline V gene sequence: CDR1 SGHRS, CDR2 YFSETQ. Sequenced input: peripheral blood. This chain uses TRBV5-1 with TRBJ2-7; 9 bases fit TRBD1. The clonotype originates from a man older than 75 with COVID-19, enrolled during active disease. CDR3 nucleotides: TGCGCCAGCAGCCGGGGGGACAGGGACCACGAGCAGTACTTC. It specifies CASSRGDRDHEQYF. Looking up the rest from reference TRBV5-1 and TRBJ2-7 gives the full variable domain: KAGVTQTPRYLIKTRGQQVTLSCSPISGHRSVSWYQQTPGQGLQFLFEYFSETQRNKGNFPGRFSGRQFSNSRSEMNVSTLELGDSALYLCASSRGDRDHEQYFGPGTRLTVT.